The 10 T cell receptor beta chains in this list originate from one sample, sequenced in a study of spatial heterogeneity in lung cancer. The time point: sample taken at primary tumor resection. The sequenced material consisted of unsorted whole RNA from tumor, nontumor lung or frozen PBMC. TCRdb passed the 5' RACE reads through MiXCR, listing each CDR3 protein once. The table records roughly 13,000 distinct CDR3 sequences, under 5% of them present only once. This specimen was PBMCs, taken at surgery. The source of these receptors is a male donor with early-stage non-small cell lung cancer.

A remark on this clonotype: This beta chain turned up in a library designed for alpha chains; as an off-target read, its abundance says little. This chain connects TRBV23-1 to TRBJ2-7; D is possibly TRBD2 (6 bases). TRBV23-1 qualifies as an ORF whose function is uncertain. V was pared by 3 bases and J by 0 bases, with 15 bases between. The CDR3 covers 16 residues. CDR3 loop: CASSHREAGASYEQYF. CDR3 sequence (DNA): TGCGCCAGCAGTCACAGGGAGGCCGGGGCCTCCTACGAGCAGTACTTC.

This clonotype has ten or more counts. A library made for alpha chains picked up this beta chain off target, so its size means little. The V gene is TRBV20-1, the J gene TRBJ1-6, with D perhaps TRBD1 (5 bases). The length of the CDR3 is 15 residues. Looked up from germline, CDR1 is DFQATT and CDR2 is SNEGSKA (reference sequence). V was trimmed by 6 bases and J by 3 bases, leaving 15 bases between them. For the CDR3, the DNA is TGCAGTGCCCACCCCCAGGGAAACTATAATTCACCCCTCCACTTT. This sequence encodes CSAHPQGNYNSPLHF.

This clonotype has a count of ten or more. For a library built for alpha chains, this beta chain is a stray read; little rests on its size. J is TRBJ2-3 and V is TRBV6-6; the match to TRBD2 covers 12 bases. The CDR3 consists of 17 residues. Trimming took 9 bases from V and 1 from J; bases not matched to a gene: 11. CDR1 is MNHNY, CDR2 SVGAGI, per germline (reference sequence). Here the CDR3 DNA reads TGTGCCAGTTGGCTAGCGGGAGGGCCTGGCGGCACAGATACGCAGTATTTT. It specifies CASWLAGGPGGTDTQYF.

This clonotype was counted at least ten times. This beta chain lies outside the target of a library built for alpha chains; its clone size means little. The chain links TRBV4-3 to TRBJ2-7, with D tentatively TRBD2 (7 bases). Germline V gene sequence: CDR1 LGHNA, CDR2 YSLEER. Trimming pared 4 bases from V and 3 bases from J, leaving 13 bases between. This CDR3 contains 14 residues. The CDR3 is CASSRGGASYEQYF. The CDR3 nucleotides read TGCGCCAGCAGCCGAGGGGGGGCCAGCTACGAGCAGTACTTC.

On this clonotype itself: This beta chain represents an off-target read in a library built for alpha chains; its size is of limited meaning. The rearrangement joins TRBV5-1 to TRBJ2-1, with 13 bases fitting TRBD2. CDR1 and CDR2 (germline): SGHRS, YFSETQ. This CDR3 contains 15 residues. The junction had 4 bases not matched to a gene; V was cut back by 3 bases and J by 7 bases. The DNA of the CDR3 is TGCGCCAGCAGCTCGACTAGCGGGAGGCTAAATGAGCAGTTCTTC. It codes for CASSSTSGRLNEQFF.

Of note for this clonotype: In a library made to pick up alpha chains, this beta chain is a stray read with a size that means little. This chain links TRBV6-1 with TRBJ2-3; TRBD2 might be the D (7 bases). The germline V and J ends were trimmed by 4 bases and 3 bases, with 14 bases remaining between them. There are 15 residues in the CDR3. From germline, CDR1 is MNHNS and CDR2 SASEGT. The CDR3 coding sequence is TGTGCCAGCAGTGCCCGCGGGGGCGCAACAGATACGCAGTATTTT. It codes for CASSARGGATDTQYF.

This clonotype was detected many times. This beta chain turned up in a library designed for alpha chains; as an off-target read, its abundance says little. J is TRBJ2-1 and V is TRBV28; 7 bases align to TRBD2. Germline V gene sequence: CDR1 MDHEN, CDR2 SYDVKM. This CDR3 comprises 15 residues. Losses at the gene ends were 4 bases for V and 2 bases for J; bases not matched to a gene: 5. The CDR3 is CASSYRLATYNEQFF. CDR3 nucleotide sequence: TGTGCCAGCAGTTATCGACTAGCCACCTACAATGAGCAGTTCTTC. The full variable domain, with the rest looked up from reference TRBV28 and TRBJ2-1, is DVKVTQSSRYLVKRTGEKVFLECVQDMDHENMFWYRQDPGLGLRLIYFSYDVKMKEKGDIPEGYSVSREKKERFSLILESASTNQTSMYLCASSYRLATYNEQFFGPGTRLTVL.

Many counts were recorded for this clonotype. Being off target in a library aimed at alpha chains, this beta chain has a size of little meaning. This chain links TRBV28 with TRBJ2-3; tentatively, D is TRBD1 or TRBD2 (6 bases each). Trimming took off 4 bases at V and 3 bases at J, with 20 bases between the two ends. Per the germline V gene, CDR1 is MDHEN and CDR2 is SYDVKM. This CDR3 comprises 17 residues. This CDR3 is CASSSPGDFHQTDTQYF. The CDR3 DNA reads TGTGCCAGCAGTTCCCCAGGGGACTTCCACCAAACAGATACGCAGTATTTT. The full variable domain, with the rest looked up from reference TRBV28 and TRBJ2-3, is DVKVTQSSRYLVKRTGEKVFLECVQDMDHENMFWYRQDPGLGLRLIYFSYDVKMKEKGDIPEGYSVSREKKERFSLILESASTNQTSMYLCASSSPGDFHQTDTQYFGPGTRLTVL.

Remarks on this clonotype: Within a library made for alpha chains, this beta chain is off target, and its count is uninformative. The chain is built from TRBV19 and TRBJ2-1, with 7 bases identical to TRBD2. Germline assignment: CDR1 LNHDA and CDR2 SQIVND (reference sequence). Unmatched junction bases numbered 8, after V lost 9 bases and J lost 0 bases. This CDR3 is 15 amino acids long. Written as DNA, the CDR3 is TGTGCCAGCACCACTATAGCGGGCTCCTACAATGAGCAGTTCTTC. The encoded protein is CASTTIAGSYNEQFF.

This clonotype was counted ten times or more. A library prepared for alpha chains yielded this beta chain as an off-target read; its size is of little meaning. The chain has TRBV6-1 and TRBJ2-7; 11 bases agree with TRBD1. CDR1 is MNHNS and CDR2 is SASEGT in the germline V gene. After removal of 6 bases from V and 7 bases from J, the junction contained 8 bases not matched to a gene. The CDR3 totals 14 residues. DNA of the CDR3: TGTGCCAGCAGACTCGGACAGGGGGCCTGGGAGCAGTACTTC. Encoded protein: CASRLGQGAWEQYF.